The clone carrying this TCR beta chain appeared a few times. Its target is not known. This entry belongs to a study of response to subunit inactivated influenza vaccine. Broader study findings: There was a suggestion from the authors that each seasonal influenza vaccination recruits few new T cells.

TCRdb re-called the RT-PCR reads through MiXCR, storing one row per CDR3 protein. Of 650,000 to 800,000 distinct CDR3 sequences in the sample, 11% to 15% were seen once. CDR1 SGHTA and CDR2 FQGTGA come from the germline V gene. J gave up 9 bases and V 2 bases, and 4 bases lay outside the gene matches. This CDR3 region has 14 residues. The chain links TRBV7-3 to TRBJ2-2, with 9 bases aligning to TRBD1. Material: PBMCs from blood, obtained approximately 15 days before vaccination. The receptor was isolated from a man aged 50-60 years who received an inactivated influenza vaccine. The CDR3 spells CASSLPGQGRELFF. DNA for the CDR3: TGTGCCAGCAGCTTACCCGGACAGGGGAGGGAGCTGTTTTTT.